Below, 4 T cell receptor beta chains from the same sample are listed, as sequenced in a study of blood T cells in healthy people across ages. Alongside a J-beta primer mix, a sample-barcoded 5' primer served in a second PCR lasting roughly 7 to 11 cycles. MiXCR was run by TCRdb on the 5' RACE reads, yielding one entry per CDR3 protein. The table has 870,000 or so distinct CDR3 sequences, 29% seen once. Sequences were obtained from blood. These receptors came from a woman aged 80 or over in good health.

In regard to this clonotype: A read error may account for a junction end that differs from germline. V and J are TRBV15 and TRBJ2-5, with D possibly matching TRBD2 (6 bases). The J call may be incorrect, as the DNA end agrees better with TRBJ2-7. The germline V gene encodes CDR1 LNHNV and CDR2 YYDKDF (reference sequence). This CDR3 has 13 amino acids. CDR3: CTTSSPGVAEQYF. CDR3 DNA: TGTACCACCAGCAGTCCGGGGGTCGCCGAGCAGTACTTC.

This clonotype was seen more than once but under ten times. Just one base apart from a much larger clone, this may be a read error. The V call is TRBV24-1, the J call TRBJ1-2, with 9 nucleotides matching TRBD1. This CDR3 contains 16 residues. V shed 4 bases and J 5 bases; nucleotides not matched to a gene: 10. The germline V gene encodes CDR1 KGHDR and CDR2 SFDVKD. Here the CDR3 DNA reads TGTGCCACCAGTGACTCTTTGACAGGGGGGAGATATGGCTACACCTTC. Amino acids: CATSDSLTGGRYGYTF.

This clonotype showed up just once. With a much larger clone just one base away, this may be a read error. V is TRBV20-1 and J is TRBJ1-2; 8 nucleotides match TRBD1. CDR1 is DFQATT, CDR2 SNEGSKA, per germline (reference sequence). V lost 3 bases to trimming and J lost 5 bases; unmatched junction nucleotides: 8. CDR3 length equals 14 residues. CDR3 DNA sequence: TGCAGTGCTAGGATTCACACAGGGGGATATGGCTACACCTTC. It specifies CSARIHTGGYGYTF.

Written as DNA, the CDR3 is TGTGCCAGCAGCGTGACTAGCCTCACCACTGAGCAGTTCTTC. It yields the protein CASSVTSLTTEQFF. V is TRBV7-2 and J is TRBJ2-1; 7 nucleotides align to TRBD2. Germline values: CDR1 SGHTA, CDR2 FQGNSA. This CDR3 has 14 residues. Trimming at V came to 5 bases and at J to 9 bases, leaving 10 bases not matched to a gene. The entire variable domain, with the rest obtained from reference TRBV7-2 and TRBJ2-1, is as follows: GAGVSQSPSNKVTEKGKDVELRCDPISGHTALYWYRQSLGQGLEFLIYFQGNSAPDKSGLPSDRFSAERTGGSVSTLTIQRTQQEDSAVYLCASSVTSLTTEQFFGPGTRLTVL.